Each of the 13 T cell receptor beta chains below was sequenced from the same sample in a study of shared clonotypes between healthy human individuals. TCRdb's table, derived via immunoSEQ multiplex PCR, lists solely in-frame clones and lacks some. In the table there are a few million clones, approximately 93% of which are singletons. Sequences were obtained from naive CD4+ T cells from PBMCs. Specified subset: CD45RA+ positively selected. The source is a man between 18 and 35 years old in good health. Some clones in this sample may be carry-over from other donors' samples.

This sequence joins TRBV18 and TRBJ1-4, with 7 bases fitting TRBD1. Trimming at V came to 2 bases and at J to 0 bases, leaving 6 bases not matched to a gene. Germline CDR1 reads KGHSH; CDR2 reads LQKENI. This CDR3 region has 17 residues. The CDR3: CASSPNIGTATNEKLFF. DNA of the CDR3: TGTGCCAGCTCACCAAATATAGGGACAGCAACTAATGAAAAACTGTTTTTT.

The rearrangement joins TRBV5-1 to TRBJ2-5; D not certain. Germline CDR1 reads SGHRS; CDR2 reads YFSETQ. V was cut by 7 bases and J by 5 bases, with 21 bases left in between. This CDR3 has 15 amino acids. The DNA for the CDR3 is TGCGCCAGCTCTGACAACACGCTAATCGGGGAGACCCAGTACTTC. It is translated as CASSDNTLIGETQYF.

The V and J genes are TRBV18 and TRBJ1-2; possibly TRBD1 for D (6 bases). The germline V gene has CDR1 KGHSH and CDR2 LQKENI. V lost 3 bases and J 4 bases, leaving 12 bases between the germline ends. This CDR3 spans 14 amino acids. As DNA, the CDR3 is TGTGCCAGCTCACCTCCACAGGGTGCCTATGGCTACACCTTC. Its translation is CASSPPQGAYGYTF.

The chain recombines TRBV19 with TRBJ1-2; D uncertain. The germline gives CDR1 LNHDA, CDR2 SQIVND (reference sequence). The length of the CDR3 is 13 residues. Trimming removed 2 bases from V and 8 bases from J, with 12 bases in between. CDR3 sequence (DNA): TGTGCCAGTAGTATAATTGCACCGTCCGGCTACACCTTC. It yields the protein CASSIIAPSGYTF.

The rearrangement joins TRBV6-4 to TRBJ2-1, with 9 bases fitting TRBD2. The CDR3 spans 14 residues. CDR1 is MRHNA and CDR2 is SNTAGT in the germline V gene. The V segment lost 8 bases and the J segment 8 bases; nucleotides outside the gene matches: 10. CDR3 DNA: TGTGCCAGCGGTATTAGCGGGAGCGCCGATGAGCAGTTCTTC. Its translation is CASGISGSADEQFF.

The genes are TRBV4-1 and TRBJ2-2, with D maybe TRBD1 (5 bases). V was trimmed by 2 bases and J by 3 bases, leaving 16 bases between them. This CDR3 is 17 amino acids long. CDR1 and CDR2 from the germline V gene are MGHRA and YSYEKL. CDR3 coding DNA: TGCGCCAGCAGCCAACCCCGAAGCCAGGGATACACCGGGGAGCTGTTTTTT. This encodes CASSQPRSQGYTGELFF.

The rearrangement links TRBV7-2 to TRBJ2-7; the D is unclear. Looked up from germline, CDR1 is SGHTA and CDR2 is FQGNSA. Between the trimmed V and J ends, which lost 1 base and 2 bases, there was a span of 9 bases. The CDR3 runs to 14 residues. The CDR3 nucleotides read TGTGCCAGCAGCTTAGAATGGGCCCCCTACGAGCAGTACTTC. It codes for CASSLEWAPYEQYF.

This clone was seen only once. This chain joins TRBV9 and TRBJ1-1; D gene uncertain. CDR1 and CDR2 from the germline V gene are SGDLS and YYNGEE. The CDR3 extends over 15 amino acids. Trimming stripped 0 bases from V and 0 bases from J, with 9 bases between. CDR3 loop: CASSVDVRVNTEAFF. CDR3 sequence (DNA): TGTGCCAGCAGCGTAGACGTAAGGGTGAACACTGAAGCTTTCTTT.

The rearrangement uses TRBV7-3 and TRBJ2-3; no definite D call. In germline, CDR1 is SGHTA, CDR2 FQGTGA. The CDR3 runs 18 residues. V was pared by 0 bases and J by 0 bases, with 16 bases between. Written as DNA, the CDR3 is TGTGCCAGCAGCTTAACGTCGCAGCAACTGACTAGCACAGATACGCAGTATTTT. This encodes CASSLTSQQLTSTDTQYF.

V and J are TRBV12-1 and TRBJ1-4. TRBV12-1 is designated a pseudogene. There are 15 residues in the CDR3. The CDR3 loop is CASSFYRGPSEKLFF. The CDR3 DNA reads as TGTGCCAGCAGCTTTTATCGGGGGCCTAGTGAAAAACTGTTTTTT.

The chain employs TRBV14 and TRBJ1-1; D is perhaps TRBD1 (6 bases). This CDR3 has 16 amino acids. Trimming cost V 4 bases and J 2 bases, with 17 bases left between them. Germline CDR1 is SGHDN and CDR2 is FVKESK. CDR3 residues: CASSPRAGTRNTEAFF. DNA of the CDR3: TGTGCCAGCAGCCCACGAGCCGGGACACGCAACACTGAAGCTTTCTTT.

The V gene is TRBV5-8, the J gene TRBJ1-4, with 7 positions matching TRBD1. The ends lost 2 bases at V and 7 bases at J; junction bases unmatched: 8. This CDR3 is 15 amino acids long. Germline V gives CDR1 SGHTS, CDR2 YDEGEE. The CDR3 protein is CASSLQGGFIEKLFF. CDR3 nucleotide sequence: TGTGCCAGCAGCTTACAAGGGGGCTTTATTGAAAAACTGTTTTTT.

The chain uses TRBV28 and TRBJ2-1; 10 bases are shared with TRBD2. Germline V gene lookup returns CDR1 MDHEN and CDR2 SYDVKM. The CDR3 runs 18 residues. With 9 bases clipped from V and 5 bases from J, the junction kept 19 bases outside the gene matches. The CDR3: CASQFPVVAGGSHNEQFF. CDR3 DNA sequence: TGTGCCAGTCAGTTTCCGGTAGTAGCGGGAGGATCTCACAATGAGCAGTTCTTC. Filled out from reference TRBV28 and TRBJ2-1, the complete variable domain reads DVKVTQSSRYLVKRTGEKVFLECVQDMDHENMFWYRQDPGLGLRLIYFSYDVKMKEKGDIPEGYSVSREKKERFSLILESASTNQTSMYLCASQFPVVAGGSHNEQFFGPGTRLTVL.